This TCR beta chain is drawn from a study of shared clonotypes between healthy human individuals. Study in general: Every donor yielded three CD4 naive, three CD4 memory, two CD8 naive and one CD8 memory plate. Study observations and caveats: An effect of sequencing depth on clonotype sharing among donors was expected. Donor scarcity curtailed the genetic and exposure-history diversity represented herein.

Using immunoSEQ multiplex PCR, the repertoire was profiled, and TCRdb retains in-frame clones only, with some absent. The sample shows approximately 100,000 clones, under 80% of them seen only once. Per germline, CDR1 MNHEY and CDR2 SMNVEV (reference sequence). Trimming took 0 bases from V and 6 from J; bases not matched to a gene: 6. The CDR3 spans 16 residues. This clone came up a few times. No antigen is known for it. Each CD8 memory set brought CD45RO+ cells together with CCR7-negative CD45RA+ TemRA cells. The rearrangement links TRBV27 to TRBJ2-3; 10 bases are shared with TRBD2. This receptor was obtained from a man between 25 and 39 years old in good health. Sequenced input: memory CD8+ T cells sorted from blood. Subset given: CD45RO+ cells pooled with CCR7-negative TemRA cells. The chain's CDR3 is CASSLSSSGSLDTQYF. The CDR3 DNA reads as TGTGCCAGCAGTTTATCGTCTAGCGGGAGCTTGGATACGCAGTATTTT.